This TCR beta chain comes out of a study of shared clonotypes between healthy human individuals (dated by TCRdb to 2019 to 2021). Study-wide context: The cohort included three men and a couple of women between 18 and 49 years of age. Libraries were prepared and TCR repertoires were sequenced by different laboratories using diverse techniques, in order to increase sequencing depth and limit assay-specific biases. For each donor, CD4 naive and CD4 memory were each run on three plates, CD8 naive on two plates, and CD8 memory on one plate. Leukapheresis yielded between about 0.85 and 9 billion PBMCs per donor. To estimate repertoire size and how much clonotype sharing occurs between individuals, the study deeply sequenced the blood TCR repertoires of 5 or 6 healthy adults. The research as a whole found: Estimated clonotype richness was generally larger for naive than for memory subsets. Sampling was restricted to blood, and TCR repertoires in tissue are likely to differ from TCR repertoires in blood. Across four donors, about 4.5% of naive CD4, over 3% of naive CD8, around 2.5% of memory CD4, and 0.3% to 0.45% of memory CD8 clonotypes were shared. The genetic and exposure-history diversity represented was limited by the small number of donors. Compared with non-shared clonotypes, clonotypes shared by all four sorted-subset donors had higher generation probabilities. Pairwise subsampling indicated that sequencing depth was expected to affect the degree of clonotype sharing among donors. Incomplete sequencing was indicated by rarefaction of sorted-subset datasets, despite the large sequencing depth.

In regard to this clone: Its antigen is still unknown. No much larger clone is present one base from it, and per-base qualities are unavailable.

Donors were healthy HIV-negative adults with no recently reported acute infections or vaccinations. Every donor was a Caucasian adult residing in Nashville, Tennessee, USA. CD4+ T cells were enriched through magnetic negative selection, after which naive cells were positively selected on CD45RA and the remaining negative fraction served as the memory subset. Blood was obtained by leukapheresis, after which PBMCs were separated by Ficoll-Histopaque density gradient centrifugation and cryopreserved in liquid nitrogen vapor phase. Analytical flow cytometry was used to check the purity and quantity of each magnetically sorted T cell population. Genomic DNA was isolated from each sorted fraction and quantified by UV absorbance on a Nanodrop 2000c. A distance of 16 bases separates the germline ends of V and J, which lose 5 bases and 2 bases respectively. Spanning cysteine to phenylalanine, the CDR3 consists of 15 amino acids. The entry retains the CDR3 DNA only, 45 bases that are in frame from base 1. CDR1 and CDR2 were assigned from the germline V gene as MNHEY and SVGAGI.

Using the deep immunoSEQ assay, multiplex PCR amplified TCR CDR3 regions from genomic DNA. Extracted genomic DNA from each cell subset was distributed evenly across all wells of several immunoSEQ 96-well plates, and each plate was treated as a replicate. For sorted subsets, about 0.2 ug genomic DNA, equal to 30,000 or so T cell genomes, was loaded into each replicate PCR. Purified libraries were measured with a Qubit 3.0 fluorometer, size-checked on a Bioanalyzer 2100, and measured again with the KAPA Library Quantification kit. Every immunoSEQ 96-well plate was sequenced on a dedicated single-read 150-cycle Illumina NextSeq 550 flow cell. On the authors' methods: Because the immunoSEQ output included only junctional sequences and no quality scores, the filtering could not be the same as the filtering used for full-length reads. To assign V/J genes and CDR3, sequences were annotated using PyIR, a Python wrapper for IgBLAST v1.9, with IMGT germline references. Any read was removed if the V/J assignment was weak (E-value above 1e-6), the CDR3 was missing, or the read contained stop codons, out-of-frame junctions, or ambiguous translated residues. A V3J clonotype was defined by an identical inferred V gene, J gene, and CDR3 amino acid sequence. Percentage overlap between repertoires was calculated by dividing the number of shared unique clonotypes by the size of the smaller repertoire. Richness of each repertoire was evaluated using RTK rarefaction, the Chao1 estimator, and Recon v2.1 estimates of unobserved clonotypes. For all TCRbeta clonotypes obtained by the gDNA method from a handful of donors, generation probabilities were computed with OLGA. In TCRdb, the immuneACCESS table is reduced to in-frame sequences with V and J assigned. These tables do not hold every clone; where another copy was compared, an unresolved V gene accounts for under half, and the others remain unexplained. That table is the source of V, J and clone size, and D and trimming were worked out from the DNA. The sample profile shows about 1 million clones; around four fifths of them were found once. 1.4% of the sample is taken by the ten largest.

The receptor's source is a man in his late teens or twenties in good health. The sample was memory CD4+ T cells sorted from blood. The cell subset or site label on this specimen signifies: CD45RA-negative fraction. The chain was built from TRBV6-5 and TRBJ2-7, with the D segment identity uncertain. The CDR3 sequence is CASSPKISRTYEQYF. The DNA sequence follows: TGTGCCAGCAGTCCGAAGATCTCACGTACCTACGAGCAGTACTTC.